The TCR beta chain under discussion was sequenced for a study of graft-versus-host responses after intestinal transplantation. In the study overall: Recipients were given multivisceral, liver-intestinal, or isolated intestinal transplants.

Germline V lookup: CDR1 PRHDT, CDR2 FYEKMQ (reference sequence). Trimming stripped 6 bases from V and 4 bases from J, with 18 bases between. This CDR3 spans 15 amino acids. About this clone itself: Its specificity is not known. The sample contains more than one DNA sequence encoding this CDR3.

Here immunoSEQ multiplex PCR was the method, and the copy in TCRdb shows in-frame clones only, minus some. This table has tens of thousands of clones, about 89% appearing once. This chain joins TRBV13 and TRBJ1-1; perhaps TRBD1 as D (6 bases). The source was unstimulated CD4+ T cells sorted from spleen or lymph node cells, collected before intestinal transplant. The sequence was obtained from a human donor who received an intestinal transplant. The CDR3 sequence: CASSQRGGRTTEAFF. The DNA for the CDR3 is TGTGCCAGCAGTCAACGTGGGGGCCGGACCACTGAAGCTTTCTTT.